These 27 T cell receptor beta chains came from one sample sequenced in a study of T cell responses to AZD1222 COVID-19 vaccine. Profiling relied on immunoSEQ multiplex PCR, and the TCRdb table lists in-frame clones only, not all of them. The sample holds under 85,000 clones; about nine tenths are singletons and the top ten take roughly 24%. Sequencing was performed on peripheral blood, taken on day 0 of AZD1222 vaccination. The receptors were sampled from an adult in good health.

The DNA of the CDR3 is TGTGCCAGCAGCGTTGGGAATGCGGTAGGCGATGAGCAGTTCTTC. It translates to CASSVGNAVGDEQFF. The V and J genes are TRBV9 and TRBJ2-1; D remains unclear. V was clipped by 2 bases and J by 8 bases, with 17 bases between them. In germline, CDR1 is SGDLS, CDR2 YYNGEE. The length of the CDR3 is 15 residues.

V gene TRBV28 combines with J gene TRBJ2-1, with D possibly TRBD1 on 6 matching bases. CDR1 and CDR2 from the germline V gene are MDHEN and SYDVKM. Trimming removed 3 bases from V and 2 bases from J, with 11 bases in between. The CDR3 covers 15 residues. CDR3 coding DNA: TGTGCCAGCAGTTTCCAGGGGAATCCCTACAATGAGCAGTTCTTC. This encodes CASSFQGNPYNEQFF. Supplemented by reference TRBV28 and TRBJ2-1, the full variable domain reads DVKVTQSSRYLVKRTGEKVFLECVQDMDHENMFWYRQDPGLGLRLIYFSYDVKMKEKGDIPEGYSVSREKKERFSLILESASTNQTSMYLCASSFQGNPYNEQFFGPGTRLTVL.

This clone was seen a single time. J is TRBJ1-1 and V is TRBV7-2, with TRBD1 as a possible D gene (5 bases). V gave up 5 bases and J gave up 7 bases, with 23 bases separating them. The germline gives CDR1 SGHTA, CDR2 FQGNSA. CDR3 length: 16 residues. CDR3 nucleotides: TGTGCCAGCAGCCCCCACGCTGGGGGGGGGAACTATGAAGCTTTCTTT. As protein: CASSPHAGGGNYEAFF.

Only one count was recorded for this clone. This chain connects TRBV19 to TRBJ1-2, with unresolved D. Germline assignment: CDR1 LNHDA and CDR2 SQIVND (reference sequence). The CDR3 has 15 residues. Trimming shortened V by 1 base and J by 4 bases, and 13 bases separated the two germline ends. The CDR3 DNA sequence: TGTGCCAGTAGTATAGTACACATTCCTATCTATGGCTACACCTTC. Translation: CASSIVHIPIYGYTF. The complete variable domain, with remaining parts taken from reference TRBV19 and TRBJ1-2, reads DGGITQSPKYLFRKEGQNVTLSCEQNLNHDAMYWYRQDPGQGLRLIYYSQIVNDFQKGDIAEGYSVSREKKESFPLTVTSAQKNPTAFYLCASSIVHIPIYGYTFGSGTRLTVV.

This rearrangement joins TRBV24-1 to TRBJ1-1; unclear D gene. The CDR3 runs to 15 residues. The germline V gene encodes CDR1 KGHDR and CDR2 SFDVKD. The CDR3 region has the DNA TGTGTCCCTGGCGAGCGGGTCGGCGGGAACACTGAAGCTTTCTTT. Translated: CVPGERVGGNTEAFF.

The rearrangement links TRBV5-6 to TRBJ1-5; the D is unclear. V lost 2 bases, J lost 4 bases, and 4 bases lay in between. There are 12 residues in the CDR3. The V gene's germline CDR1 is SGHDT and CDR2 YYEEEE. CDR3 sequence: CASSFPNQPQHF. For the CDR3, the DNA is TGTGCCAGCAGCTTCCCAAATCAGCCCCAGCATTTT.

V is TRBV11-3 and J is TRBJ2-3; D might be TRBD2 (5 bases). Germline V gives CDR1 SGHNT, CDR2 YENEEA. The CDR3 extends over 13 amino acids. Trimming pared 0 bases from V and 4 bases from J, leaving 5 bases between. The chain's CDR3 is CASSLEEADTQYF. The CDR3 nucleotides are TGTGCCAGCAGCTTAGAGGAGGCAGATACGCAGTATTTT.

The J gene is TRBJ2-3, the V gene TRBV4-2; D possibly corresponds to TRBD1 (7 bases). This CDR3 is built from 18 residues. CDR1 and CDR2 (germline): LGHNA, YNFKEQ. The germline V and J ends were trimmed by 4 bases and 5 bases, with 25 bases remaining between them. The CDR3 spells CASSPGGRPSGDRDTQYF. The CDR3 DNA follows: TGTGCCAGCAGCCCAGGGGGGCGGCCTTCCGGGGATAGAGATACGCAGTATTTT.

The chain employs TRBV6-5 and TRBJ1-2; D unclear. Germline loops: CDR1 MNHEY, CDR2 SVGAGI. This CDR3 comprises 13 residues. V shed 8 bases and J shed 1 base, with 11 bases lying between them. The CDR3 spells CASVGGFNYGYTF. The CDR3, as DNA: TGTGCCAGCGTCGGCGGATTTAACTATGGCTACACCTTC.

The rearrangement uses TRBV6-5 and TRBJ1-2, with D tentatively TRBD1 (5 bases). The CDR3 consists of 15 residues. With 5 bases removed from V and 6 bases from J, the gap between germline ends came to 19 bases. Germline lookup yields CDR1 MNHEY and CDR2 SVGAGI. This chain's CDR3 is CASSRGGGLGDGYTF. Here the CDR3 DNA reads TGTGCCAGCAGTAGAGGCGGCGGGCTAGGGGATGGCTACACCTTC.

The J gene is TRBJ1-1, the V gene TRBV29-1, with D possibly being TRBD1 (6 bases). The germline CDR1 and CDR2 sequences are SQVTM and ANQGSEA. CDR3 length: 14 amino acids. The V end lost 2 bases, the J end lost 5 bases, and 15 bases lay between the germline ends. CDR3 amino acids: CSVERSWGRTEAFF. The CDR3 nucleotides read TGCAGCGTTGAAAGGAGTTGGGGGCGGACTGAAGCTTTCTTT.

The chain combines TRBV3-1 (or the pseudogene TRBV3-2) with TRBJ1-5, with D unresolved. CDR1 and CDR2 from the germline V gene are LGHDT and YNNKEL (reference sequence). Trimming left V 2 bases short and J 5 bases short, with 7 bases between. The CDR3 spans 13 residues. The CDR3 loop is CASSQIPDQPQHF. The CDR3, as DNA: TGTGCCAGCAGCCAAATTCCAGATCAGCCCCAGCATTTT.

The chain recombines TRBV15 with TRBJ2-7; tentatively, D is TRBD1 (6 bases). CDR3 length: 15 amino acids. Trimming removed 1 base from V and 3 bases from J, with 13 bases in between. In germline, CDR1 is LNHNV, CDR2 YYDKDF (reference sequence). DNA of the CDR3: TGTGCCACCAGCAGAGGGGGGACACTCAACTACGAGCAGTACTTC. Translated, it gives CATSRGGTLNYEQYF.

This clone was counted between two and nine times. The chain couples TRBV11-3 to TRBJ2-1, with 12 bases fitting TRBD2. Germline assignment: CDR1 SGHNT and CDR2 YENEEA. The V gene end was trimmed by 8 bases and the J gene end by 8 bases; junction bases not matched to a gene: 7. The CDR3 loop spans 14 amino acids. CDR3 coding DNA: TGTGCCAGCGGAACTAGCGGGAGGTGGTATGAGCAGTTCTTC. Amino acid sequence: CASGTSGRWYEQFF.

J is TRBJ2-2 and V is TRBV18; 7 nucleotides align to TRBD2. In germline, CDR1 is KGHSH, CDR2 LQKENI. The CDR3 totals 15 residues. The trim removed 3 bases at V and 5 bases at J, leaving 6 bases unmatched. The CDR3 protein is CASSPRGLMTGELFF. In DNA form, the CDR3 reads TGTGCCAGCTCACCGCGGGGACTAATGACCGGGGAGCTGTTTTTT.

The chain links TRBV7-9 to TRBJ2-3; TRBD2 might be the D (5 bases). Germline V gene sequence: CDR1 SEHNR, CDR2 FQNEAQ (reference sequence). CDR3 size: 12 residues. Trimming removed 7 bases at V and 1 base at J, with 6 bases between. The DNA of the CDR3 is TGTGCCAGCATCGGGGGCACAGATACGCAGTATTTT. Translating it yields CASIGGTDTQYF.

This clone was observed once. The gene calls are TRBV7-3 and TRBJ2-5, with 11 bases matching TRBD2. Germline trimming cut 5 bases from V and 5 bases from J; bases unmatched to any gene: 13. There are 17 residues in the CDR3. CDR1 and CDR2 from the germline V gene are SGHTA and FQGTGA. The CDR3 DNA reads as TGTGCCAGCAGCAACACCGGGACTAGCGGACTCGGGGAGACCCAGTACTTC. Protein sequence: CASSNTGTSGLGETQYF.

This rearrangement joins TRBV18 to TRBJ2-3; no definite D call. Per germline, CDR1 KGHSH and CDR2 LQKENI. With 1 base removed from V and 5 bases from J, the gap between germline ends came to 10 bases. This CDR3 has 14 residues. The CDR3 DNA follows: TGTGCCAGCTCACCACTAGGCGTGGGAGATACGCAGTATTTT. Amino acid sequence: CASSPLGVGDTQYF.

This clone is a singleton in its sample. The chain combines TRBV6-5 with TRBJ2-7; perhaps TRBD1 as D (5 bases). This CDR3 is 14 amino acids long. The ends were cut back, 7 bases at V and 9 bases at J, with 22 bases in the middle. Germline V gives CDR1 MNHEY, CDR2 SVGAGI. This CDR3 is CASIPDTPTLGQYF. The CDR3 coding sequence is TGTGCCAGCATCCCGGACACCCCAACGTTAGGGCAGTACTTC.

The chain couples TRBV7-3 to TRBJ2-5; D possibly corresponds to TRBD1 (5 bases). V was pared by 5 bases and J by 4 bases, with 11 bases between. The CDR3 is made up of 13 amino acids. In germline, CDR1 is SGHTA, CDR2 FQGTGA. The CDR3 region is CASSKDILETQYF. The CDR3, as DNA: TGTGCCAGCAGCAAGGACATTTTAGAGACCCAGTACTTC.

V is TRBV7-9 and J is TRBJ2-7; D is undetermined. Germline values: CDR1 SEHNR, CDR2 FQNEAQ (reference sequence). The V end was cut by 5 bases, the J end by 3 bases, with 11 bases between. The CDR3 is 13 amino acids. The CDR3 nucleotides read TGTGCCAGCAGCCCCCCATCCCTCTACGAGCAGTACTTC. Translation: CASSPPSLYEQYF.

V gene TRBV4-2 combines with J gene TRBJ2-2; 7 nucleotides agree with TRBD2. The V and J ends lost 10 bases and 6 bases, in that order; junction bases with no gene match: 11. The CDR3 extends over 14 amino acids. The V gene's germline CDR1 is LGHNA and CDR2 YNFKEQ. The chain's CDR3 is CATSSPRGAGELFF. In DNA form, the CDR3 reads TGTGCCACCTCCAGCCCCCGGGGGGCCGGGGAGCTGTTTTTT.

Here the CDR3 reads CASRELFLRAGREGNTEAFF. CDR3 in DNA: TGTGCCAGCAGGGAATTATTCCTCCGGGCCGGTCGGGAGGGAAACACTGAAGCTTTCTTT. The chain carries TRBV28 and TRBJ1-1; D remains unclear. The germline V and J ends were trimmed by 6 bases and 2 bases, with 31 bases remaining between them. The CDR3 totals 20 residues. Germline loops: CDR1 MDHEN, CDR2 SYDVKM.

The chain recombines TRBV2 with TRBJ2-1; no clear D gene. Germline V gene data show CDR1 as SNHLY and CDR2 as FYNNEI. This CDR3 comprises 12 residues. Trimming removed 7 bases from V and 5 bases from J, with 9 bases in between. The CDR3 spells CASMESHNEQFF. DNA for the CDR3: TGTGCCAGCATGGAATCGCACAATGAGCAGTTCTTC.

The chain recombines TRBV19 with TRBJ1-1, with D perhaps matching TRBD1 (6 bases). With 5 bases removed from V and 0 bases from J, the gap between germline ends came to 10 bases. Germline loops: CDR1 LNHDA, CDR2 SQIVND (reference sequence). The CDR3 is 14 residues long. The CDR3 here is CASSFDRLNTEAFF. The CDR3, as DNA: TGTGCCAGTAGTTTCGACAGGTTGAACACTGAAGCTTTCTTT.

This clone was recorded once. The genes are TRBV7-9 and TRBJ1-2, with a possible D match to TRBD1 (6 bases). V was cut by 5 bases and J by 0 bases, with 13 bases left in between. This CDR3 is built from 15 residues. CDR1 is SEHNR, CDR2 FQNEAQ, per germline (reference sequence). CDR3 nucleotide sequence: TGTGCCAGCAGCGTTGGACAGAGAGCTAACTATGGCTACACCTTC. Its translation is CASSVGQRANYGYTF.

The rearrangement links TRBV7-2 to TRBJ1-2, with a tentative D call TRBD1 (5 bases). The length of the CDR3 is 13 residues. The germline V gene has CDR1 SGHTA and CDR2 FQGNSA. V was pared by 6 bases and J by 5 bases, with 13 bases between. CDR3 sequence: CASSPGQGYGYTF. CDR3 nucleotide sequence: TGTGCCAGCAGTCCAGGCCAGGGATATGGCTACACCTTC.